Sequencing of this T cell receptor (beta chain) was carried out in a study of T-cell memory formation after mild COVID-19. Whole-study context: The two donors had largely donor-specific TCR clusters.

TCRdb fed the 5' RACE reads into MiXCR, producing one record per CDR3 protein. The table records roughly 410,000 distinct CDR3 sequences, 24% of them present only once. Regarding the study as a whole: For contracting clones, CD4+ ones sat mainly in CM and EM, CD8+ in EMRA. Later expanders leaned toward CD4+, whereas clones contracting from day 15 to 85 were balanced CD4/CD8.

The CDR3 sequence is 13 residues long. Looked up from germline, CDR1 is MGHRA and CDR2 is YSYEKL. Deletions cut 6 bases from V and 2 bases from J, with 10 bases between. Notes on this clonotype: Its antigen remains unidentified.

This TCR was recovered from an adult woman who had mild COVID-19 (a few samples of this study predate the infection). Cell type and time point are not known. The sample comprised PBMCs or a T cell subset sorted from them (not recorded which). The chain employs TRBV4-1 and TRBJ2-5; tentatively, D is TRBD1 (6 bases). CDR3 DNA: TGCGCCAGCAGGTATACAGGGCAAGAGACCCAGTACTTC. Protein sequence: CASRYTGQETQYF.